The sample holds many counts of the clone carrying this T cell receptor beta chain. The antigen is not known. This record belongs to a study of identical twins. TCRdb independently ran MiXCR on the 5' RACE reads; one entry per CDR3 protein. The table records just under 650,000 distinct CDR3 sequences, 7.1% of them present only once. Study conclusions and caveats: Among beta out-of-frame sequences, excess sharing between twins appeared weaker. It was out-of-frame TCR alpha sharing in monozygotic twins that models underestimated.

The germline V gene encodes CDR1 SGHRS and CDR2 YFSETQ. The CDR3 runs 14 residues. The ends lost 4 bases at V and 7 bases at J; junction bases unmatched: 7. The same specimen was also included in a second study, on yellow fever vaccine responses in identical twins.

This sequence originates from a woman aged 18-29 years in good health. This chain uses TRBV5-1 with TRBJ2-1, with 8 bases identical to TRBD1. The material sequenced was PBMCs. Written as DNA, the CDR3 is TGCGCCAGCAGCGCCCTGACAGGGGAAAATGAGCAGTTCTTC. The encoded protein is CASSALTGENEQFF.